A selection of T cell receptor beta chains follows, all from one sample in a study of T cells in Graves' hyperthyroidism and ophthalmopathy. One entry per CDR3 protein, called by TCRdb with MiXCR from the multiplex PCR reads. The sample lists under 350,000 distinct CDR3 sequences; 15% to 20% were seen once. The sequenced material came from blood. The receptor set was obtained from a woman aged 45-65 years with Graves' hyperthyroidism. Both conserved end residues are part of each CDR3. D genes are given only for firm matches. Size values are once, few and many counts, or a class for expanded clones, and some rows have none.

V gene	D gene	clone size	J gene	CDR3 protein	CDR3 DNA
TRBV7-8	NA	many	TRBJ2-1	CASSLAGTYNEQFF	TGTGCCAGCAGCTTAGCGGGGACCTACAATGAGCAGTTCTTC
TRBV29-1	NA	many	TRBJ2-7	CSVEAADEQYF	TGCAGCGTTGAGGCGGCGGATGAGCAGTACTTC
TRBV18	TRBD2	few	TRBJ2-5	CASSPPREAGETQYF	TGTGCCAGCTCACCACCGCGGGAGGCTGGGGAGACCCAGTACTTC
TRBV7-2	NA	few	TRBJ2-6	CASSPRGANVLTF	TGTGCCAGCAGCCCGCGTGGGGCCAACGTCCTGACTTTC
TRBV16	NA	NA	TRBJ2-1	CASSQSAGIEQFF	TGTGCCAGCAGCCAATCTGCTGGGATTGAGCAGTTCTTC
TRBV24-1	TRBD1	many	TRBJ2-5	CATSDGDRAQETQYF	TGTGCCACCAGTGATGGCGACAGGGCCCAAGAGACCCAGTACTTC
TRBV5-1	TRBD1	NA	TRBJ1-2	CASSPGQMLYGYTF	TGCGCCAGCAGCCCGGGACAGATGCTCTATGGCTACACCTTC
TRBV20-1	NA	many	TRBJ2-7	CSARGPWDSYEQYF	TGCAGTGCTAGAGGTCCTTGGGACTCCTACGAGCAGTACTTC
TRBV5-6	TRBD1	few	TRBJ1-2	CASSTPLGTGFDGYTF	TGTGCCAGCAGCACTCCTCTTGGGACAGGGTTCGATGGCTACACCTTC
TRBV20-1	NA	many	TRBJ2-3	CSARGILAVSDTQYF	TGCAGTGCTAGAGGGATCCTAGCCGTTTCAGATACGCAGTATTTT
TRBV20-1	NA	few	TRBJ1-1	CSANRGPSNTEAFF	TGCAGTGCTAACCGGGGGCCCTCGAACACTGAAGCTTTCTTT
TRBV11-2	NA	few	TRBJ1-4	CASSLNLLHTGPTNEKLFF	TGTGCCAGCAGCTTAAACCTACTTCACACAGGGCCAACTAATGAAAAACTGTTTTTT
TRBV5-6	NA	NA	TRBJ1-1	CASSLGTAATEAFF	TGTGCCAGCAGCCTAGGGACGGCGGCCACTGAAGCTTTCTTT
TRBV2	NA	few	TRBJ1-3	CASSVTSSGNTIYF	TGTGCCAGCAGTGTAACCTCTTCCGGAAACACCATATATTTT
TRBV7-2	NA	NA	TRBJ2-5	CASKVGQNHETQYF	TGTGCCAGCAAGGTCGGGCAGAACCATGAGACCCAGTACTTC
TRBV6-1	NA	NA	TRBJ1-2	CASSPGGGGDGYTF	TGTGCCAGCAGCCCCGGAGGAGGCGGGGATGGCTACACCTTC
TRBV7-9	NA	many	TRBJ1-1	CASSLVEEGPAFF	TGTGCCAGCAGCTTAGTCGAGGAGGGCCCAGCTTTCTTT
TRBV7-9	NA	NA	TRBJ2-1	CATRDSPREQFF	TGTGCCACACGGGACTCCCCTCGTGAGCAGTTCTTC
TRBV7-9	NA	many	TRBJ2-3	CASSLLALSGTDTQYF	TGTGCCAGCAGCCTACTAGCCTTGTCGGGCACAGATACGCAGTATTTT
TRBV12-3/TRBV12-4	NA	NA	TRBJ2-2	CASSFQEVASGELFF	TGTGCCAGCAGTTTTCAGGAAGTAGCTTCCGGGGAGCTGTTTTTT
TRBV30	NA	many	TRBJ2-5	CAWSFDRIVETQYF	TGTGCCTGGAGTTTTGACAGGATTGTAGAGACCCAGTACTTC
TRBV6-1	NA	NA	TRBJ2-5	CASSGGYAQETQYF	TGTGCCAGCAGTGGGGGATATGCACAAGAGACCCAGTACTTC
TRBV7-2	NA	NA	TRBJ2-2	CASSTIASNTGELFF	TGTGCCAGCAGCACGATAGCGTCGAACACCGGGGAGCTGTTTTTT
TRBV5-1	TRBD1	many	TRBJ2-1	CASSLHPGQDYNEQFF	TGCGCCAGCAGCTTACACCCGGGACAGGACTACAATGAGCAGTTCTTC
TRBV12-3/TRBV12-4	TRBD1	NA	TRBJ2-2	CASSPWTGVLVGELFF	TGTGCCAGCAGCCCGTGGACAGGGGTTCTCGTCGGGGAGCTGTTTTTT
TRBV2	NA	NA	TRBJ2-1	CASTYDQSNEQFF	TGTGCCAGCACCTACGACCAGTCCAATGAGCAGTTCTTC
TRBV2	TRBD2	once	TRBJ2-1	CASRVTSVSYNEQFF	TGTGCCAGCAGGGTGACTAGCGTATCTTACAATGAGCAGTTCTTC
TRBV2	TRBD1	many	TRBJ1-2	CASTATRTGSGYTF	TGTGCCAGCACGGCGACCCGGACAGGGAGTGGCTACACCTTC
TRBV12-3/TRBV12-4	TRBD1	many	TRBJ1-1	CASSFGTANTEAFF	TGTGCCAGCAGCTTCGGGACAGCGAACACTGAAGCTTTCTTT
TRBV12-3/TRBV12-4	TRBD1	few	TRBJ1-5	CASSRTGGQPQHF	TGTGCCAGCAGTCGGACAGGGGGCCAGCCCCAGCATTTT
TRBV12-5	NA	once	TRBJ2-5	CASGTTELPFQETQYF	TGTGCTAGTGGCACTACAGAACTACCTTTCCAAGAGACCCAGTACTTC
TRBV28	TRBD1	few	TRBJ2-7	CASQDRADEQYF	TGTGCCAGCCAGGACAGGGCCGACGAGCAGTACTTC
TRBV9	TRBD1	many	TRBJ2-4	CASSPTGDSNIQYF	TGTGCCAGCAGCCCGACAGGGGATTCGAACATTCAGTACTTC
TRBV25-1	TRBD1	NA	TRBJ1-2	CAGSDTRQGAILHYGYTF	TGTGCCGGCAGTGACACGAGACAGGGGGCGATACTCCATTATGGCTACACCTTC
TRBV5-6	TRBD1	few	TRBJ1-2	CASSLWGGQRNYGYTF	TGTGCCAGCAGCTTGTGGGGGGGACAGCGGAACTATGGCTACACCTTC
TRBV28	TRBD2	many	TRBJ2-3	CASSWPTSGITDTQYF	TGTGCCAGCAGCTGGCCGACTAGCGGGATCACAGATACGCAGTATTTT
TRBV7-9	TRBD2	NA	TRBJ2-1	CASSLYSGNADEQFF	TGTGCCAGCAGCTTATATAGCGGGAATGCAGATGAGCAGTTCTTC
TRBV7-2	TRBD2	few	TRBJ2-1	CAGGTRMTYNEQFF	TGTGCCGGGGGGACTAGGATGACCTACAATGAGCAGTTCTTC
TRBV20-1	NA	NA	TRBJ2-5	CSALLWETQYF	TGCAGTGCTCTCCTTTGGGAGACCCAGTACTTC
TRBV9	NA	NA	TRBJ1-5	CASSGGGGQPQHF	TGTGCCAGCAGCGGTGGGGGTGGACAGCCCCAGCATTTT
TRBV7-6	NA	few	TRBJ1-1	CASNFVEALNTEAFF	TGTGCCAGCAACTTCGTTGAGGCCCTGAACACTGAAGCTTTCTTT
TRBV10-3	NA	NA	TRBJ1-4	CASAPTTNEKLFF	TGTGCCAGCGCGCCCACAACTAATGAAAAACTGTTTTTT
TRBV15	NA	NA	TRBJ1-2	CATSRVGEIIYGYTF	TGTGCCACCAGCAGAGTGGGGGAAATAATCTATGGCTACACCTTC
TRBV2	NA	once	TRBJ1-1	CASTQGNEAEAFF	TGTGCCAGCACCCAAGGAAATGAGGCTGAAGCTTTCTTT
TRBV7-8	TRBD1	many	TRBJ2-1	CASSLGGGTGREQFF	TGTGCCAGCAGCTTAGGGGGGGGGACAGGGAGGGAGCAGTTCTTC
TRBV7-3	NA	NA	TRBJ2-5	CASGFGGQETQYF	TGTGCCAGCGGCTTTGGGGGTCAAGAGACCCAGTACTTC
TRBV11-2	TRBD2	many	TRBJ2-7	CASRLTGTRFEQYF	TGTGCCAGCAGACTAACCGGGACTAGGTTCGAGCAGTACTTC
TRBV10-2	TRBD2	many	TRBJ2-5	CASSVVGGAFQETQYF	TGCGCCAGCAGTGTTGTCGGGGGGGCCTTTCAAGAGACCCAGTACTTC
TRBV20-1	NA	few	TRBJ2-5	CSATRLRQETQYF	TGCAGTGCTACTAGGCTGCGTCAAGAGACCCAGTACTTC